The 13 T cell receptor beta chains in this list originate from one sample, sequenced in a study of tumor T cells in aggressive B-cell lymphoma. Using immunoSEQ multiplex PCR, the repertoire was profiled, and TCRdb retains in-frame clones only, with some absent. This sample yields fewer than 3,500 clones, of which 94% are seen a single time; roughly 2% belongs to the top ten. The sequencing input was tumor tissue. The receptors shown here come from an adult with diffuse large B cell lymphoma.

This sequence joins TRBV7-9 and TRBJ2-3; tentatively, D is TRBD2 (6 bases). Germline CDR1 is SEHNR and CDR2 is FQNEAQ (reference sequence). This CDR3 has 14 amino acids. The germline V and J ends were trimmed by 3 bases and 6 bases, with 13 bases remaining between them. The CDR3 reads CASSLRGASDTQYF. The CDR3 region has the DNA TGTGCCAGCAGCTTGCGGGGAGCATCGGATACGCAGTATTTT.

The chain joins TRBV30 to TRBJ1-3; D is possibly TRBD1 (6 bases). V dropped 0 bases and J dropped 0 bases, with 9 bases sitting between them. CDR1 and CDR2 from the germline V gene are GTSNPN and SVGIG (reference sequence). The CDR3 consists of 15 residues. In DNA form, the CDR3 reads TGTGCCTGGAGTGTTCAGGACAGCTCTGGAAACACCATATATTTT. It yields the protein CAWSVQDSSGNTIYF.

The V gene is TRBV10-1, the J gene TRBJ2-3; D may be TRBD2 (6 bases). Trimming removed 5 bases at V and 6 bases at J, with 12 bases between. The CDR3 has 13 amino acids. CDR1 and CDR2 (germline): WNHNN, SYGVQD (reference sequence). CDR3 bases: TGCGCCAGCAGTCTAGCGCTCCCGGATACGCAGTATTTT. Protein sequence: CASSLALPDTQYF.

The J gene is TRBJ2-7, the V gene TRBV28, with 10 nucleotides matching TRBD1. The germline V gene encodes CDR1 MDHEN and CDR2 SYDVKM. J lost 3 bases, V lost 2 bases, and 1 base had no gene match. There are 14 residues in the CDR3. The chain's CDR3 is CASSLRTGGYEQYF. CDR3 bases: TGTGCCAGCAGTTTACGGACAGGGGGCTACGAGCAGTACTTC.

This chain connects TRBV6-5 to TRBJ2-3; tentatively, D is TRBD2 (5 bases). Germline lookup yields CDR1 MNHEY and CDR2 SVGAGI. The CDR3 length is 14 residues. Trimming pared 5 bases from V and 0 bases from J, leaving 9 bases between. CDR3 coding DNA: TGTGCCAGCAGTGAGCCGGGAAGCACAGATACGCAGTATTTT. Residues: CASSEPGSTDTQYF.

This chain links TRBV6-5 with TRBJ2-7; weak D call: TRBD2 (6 bases). Germline CDR1 MNHEY, CDR2 SVGAGI. Trimming removed 5 bases at V and 4 bases at J, with 15 bases between. CDR3 size: 14 residues. The CDR3 DNA sequence: TGTGCCAGCAGTAATTCAGGAGGGAGGTACGAGCAGTACTTC. Its translation: CASSNSGGRYEQYF.

The chain links TRBV27 to TRBJ1-3; D is ambiguous. This CDR3 spans 14 amino acids. Per germline, CDR1 MNHEY and CDR2 SMNVEV (reference sequence). Trimming took off 7 bases at V and 1 base at J, with 11 bases between the two ends. The CDR3 loop reads CASTGWDSGNTIYF. The CDR3 nucleotides read TGTGCCAGCACGGGATGGGATTCTGGAAACACCATATATTTT.

V gene TRBV11-2 combines with J gene TRBJ2-3; D unclear. The CDR3 has 15 amino acids. V lost 5 bases and J 1 base, leaving 13 bases between the germline ends. Germline V gene lookup returns CDR1 SGHAT and CDR2 FQNNGV. The DNA for the CDR3 is TGTGCCAGCAGCGAAGCCCTGACTGGCACAGATACGCAGTATTTT. This gives the protein CASSEALTGTDTQYF.

V gene TRBV7-9 combines with J gene TRBJ2-3; D not certain. The germline gives CDR1 SEHNR, CDR2 FQNEAQ (reference sequence). The CDR3 consists of 13 residues. V dropped 6 bases and J dropped 2 bases, with 9 bases sitting between them. The CDR3 coding sequence is TGTGCCAGCAGGGTAGAGAACACAGATACGCAGTATTTT. Its translation is CASRVENTDTQYF.

This clone came up once. The chain combines TRBV11-2 with TRBJ2-1, with TRBD2 as a possible D gene (5 bases). Deletions cut 6 bases from V and 6 bases from J, with 9 bases between. Germline values: CDR1 SGHAT, CDR2 FQNNGV. The CDR3 loop spans 12 amino acids. CDR3 nucleotide sequence: TGTGCCAGCAGACCTAGCTTCAATGAGCAGTTCTTC. This translates into CASRPSFNEQFF.

Worth noting for this clone: In the same sample, other DNA sequences code for this CDR3. This chain uses TRBV29-1 with TRBJ2-1; TRBD2 matches 7 bases. CDR1 and CDR2 from the germline V gene are SQVTM and ANQGSEA. V shed 3 bases and J 3 bases; nucleotides not matched to a gene: 2. The CDR3 consists of 13 residues. The CDR3 nucleotides read TGCAGCGTTGATCGCGGGAGCTACAATGAGCAGTTCTTC. Translating it yields CSVDRGSYNEQFF.

This rearrangement joins TRBV6-5 to TRBJ2-4, with 9 bases fitting TRBD2. CDR1 MNHEY and CDR2 SVGAGI come from the germline V gene. The CDR3 runs 15 residues. V gave up 5 bases and J gave up 7 bases; unmatched junction bases: 9. The CDR3 reads CASSQSGLASNIQYF. Here the CDR3 DNA reads TGTGCCAGCAGTCAATCAGGACTAGCGAGTAACATTCAGTACTTC.

The chain combines TRBV21-1 with TRBJ1-5; the table's D call TRBD1 went unverified against the DNA. TRBV21-1 is tagged as a pseudogene. CDR3 length equals 19 residues. The CDR3 spells CASTKFRTGGTRRDQPQHF. The CDR3 DNA is TGTGCCAGCACAAAATTCAGGACAGGGGGGACAAGAAGGGATCAGCCCCAGCATTTT.